This T cell receptor (beta chain) stems from a study of OX40 agonist ivuxolimab in advanced cancers. On the study more broadly: Anti-PD-1, anti-PD-L1 or anti-CTLA-4 therapy given earlier was allowed, and over 35% had some.

The germline V gene has CDR1 MGHRA and CDR2 YSYEKL. V was cut by 0 bases and J by 4 bases, with 13 bases left in between. This CDR3 region has 15 residues. This clone occurred a few times. Its antigen remains unidentified. Produced via immunoSEQ multiplex PCR; TCRdb's table is partial and in-frame only. The data show 15,000 to 25,000 clones, around nine tenths seen once. Study conclusions and caveats: Nonresponders, in some cases, also had low normalized T-cell clonal expansion.

The sequence was collected from an adult with an advanced solid tumor such as melanoma, head and neck, liver or kidney cancer. The sample in question was CD4+ or CD8+ T cells sorted from blood, obtained in a trial of the OX40 agonist ivuxolimab. The chain combines TRBV4-1 with TRBJ2-7, with D hard to call. CDR3 coding DNA: TGCGCCAGCAGCCAAGATGTGGCGGCCCCTTACGAGCAGTACTTC. This codes for CASSQDVAAPYEQYF.